These T cell receptor beta chains were read from a single sample in a study of beta chain features in type 1 diabetes. Profiled with immunoSEQ multiplex PCR; TCRdb holds only in-frame clones, not every one. The sample has around 400,000 clones, about 16% seen once; the top ten hold around 0.02%. The sequencing input was naive CD4+ T cells from blood. Receptors originate from a woman between 18 and 29 years old in good health. Each CDR3 is given with its conserved first and last residue. Each record gives: J gene, V gene, D gene, clone size, CDR3 DNA, CDR3 protein. The D gene is left open where the match is weak. Size is omitted from some rows. Given values are once, few, many or a class for expanded clones.

j_call: TRBJ2-3; v_call: TRBV28; d_call: TRBD1; clone_size: few; cdr3_nt: TGTGCCGGATCTACAGGGGCGGACACAGATACGCAGTATTTT; cdr3_aa: CAGSTGADTDTQYF
j_call: TRBJ2-5; v_call: TRBV5-1; d_call: .; clone_size: few; cdr3_nt: TGCGCCAGCAGCGAGGACCAAGAGACCCAGTACTTC; cdr3_aa: CASSEDQETQYF
j_call: TRBJ2-3; v_call: TRBV27; d_call: .; clone_size: few; cdr3_nt: TGTGCCAGCAGCTACAGATTTAGCACAGATACGCAGTATTTT; cdr3_aa: CASSYRFSTDTQYF
j_call: TRBJ2-1; v_call: TRBV29-1; d_call: TRBD2; clone_size: .; cdr3_nt: TGCAGCGTTGAAGGAGGGGCAGTCGAACGGGAGGGCCTCAATGAGCAGTTCTTC; cdr3_aa: CSVEGGAVEREGLNEQFF
j_call: TRBJ2-7; v_call: TRBV14; d_call: TRBD1; clone_size: few; cdr3_nt: TGTGCCAGCAGCTCCCGGACAGGGGGCTACGAGCAGTACTTC; cdr3_aa: CASSSRTGGYEQYF
j_call: TRBJ1-1; v_call: TRBV28; d_call: .; clone_size: few; cdr3_nt: TGTGCCAGCAGTTTATTCGGCGGGGGGCGATTCTCTGAAGCTTTCTTT; cdr3_aa: CASSLFGGGRFSEAFF
j_call: TRBJ1-1; v_call: TRBV29-1; d_call: .; clone_size: .; cdr3_nt: TGCAGCGTGAGGCGGACAGTACAGAACACTGAAGCTTTCTTT; cdr3_aa: CSVRRTVQNTEAFF
j_call: TRBJ1-1; v_call: TRBV27; d_call: .; clone_size: few; cdr3_nt: TGTGCCAGCAGTCCCTGGGGCAGGGATGTGGACACTGAAGCTTTCTTT; cdr3_aa: CASSPWGRDVDTEAFF
j_call: TRBJ2-7; v_call: TRBV7-2; d_call: TRBD2; clone_size: few; cdr3_nt: TGTGCCAGCAGCTTAGTTTCGACTAGCGGGAGCTACGAGCAGTACTTC; cdr3_aa: CASSLVSTSGSYEQYF
j_call: TRBJ2-1; v_call: TRBV6-6; d_call: TRBD2; clone_size: .; cdr3_nt: TGTGCCAGTCTAGCGGGAGCTTCCTACAATGAGCAGTTCTTC; cdr3_aa: CASLAGASYNEQFF
j_call: TRBJ2-1; v_call: TRBV29-1; d_call: .; clone_size: .; cdr3_nt: TGCAGCGTTGCAGGGGCAATTTACAATGAGCAGTTCTTC; cdr3_aa: CSVAGAIYNEQFF
j_call: TRBJ2-7; v_call: TRBV6-5; d_call: TRBD1; clone_size: .; cdr3_nt: TGTGCCACCTCCGGGACAGGGCGAAGCGAGCAGTACTTC; cdr3_aa: CATSGTGRSEQYF
j_call: TRBJ1-2; v_call: TRBV30; d_call: .; clone_size: few; cdr3_nt: TGTGCCTGGAGTCTACGGACGGGGGTTTTAGCCTATGGCTACACCTTC; cdr3_aa: CAWSLRTGVLAYGYTF
j_call: TRBJ2-1; v_call: TRBV30; d_call: .; clone_size: few; cdr3_nt: TGTGCCTGGAGTCGCGGAAACGAGCAGTTCTTC; cdr3_aa: CAWSRGNEQFF
j_call: TRBJ2-2; v_call: TRBV28; d_call: TRBD2; clone_size: .; cdr3_nt: TGTGCCAGCAGTTTAGCGTCTAGCGGGGGCACCGGGGAGCTGTTTTTT; cdr3_aa: CASSLASSGGTGELFF
j_call: TRBJ2-3; v_call: TRBV20-1; d_call: .; clone_size: few; cdr3_nt: TGCAGTGCCATCCGGGATACGCAGTATTTT; cdr3_aa: CSAIRDTQYF
j_call: TRBJ2-3; v_call: TRBV30; d_call: TRBD2; clone_size: few; cdr3_nt: TGTGCCTGGAGGGCGGGAGTCGGAACAGATACGCAGTATTTT; cdr3_aa: CAWRAGVGTDTQYF
j_call: TRBJ1-5; v_call: TRBV18; d_call: TRBD1; clone_size: few; cdr3_nt: TGTGCCAGCTCTTTGGACAGGGGGCGAGAACAGCCCCAGCATTTT; cdr3_aa: CASSLDRGREQPQHF
j_call: TRBJ2-7; v_call: TRBV29-1; d_call: .; clone_size: few; cdr3_nt: TGCAGCGTTGGTGGCAGCGCGGGGTACGAGCAGTACTTC; cdr3_aa: CSVGGSAGYEQYF
j_call: TRBJ2-5; v_call: TRBV30; d_call: .; clone_size: .; cdr3_nt: TGTGCCTGGACAGGGGTGAGGACCCAGTACTTC; cdr3_aa: CAWTGVRTQYF
j_call: TRBJ2-7; v_call: TRBV13; d_call: TRBD1; clone_size: .; cdr3_nt: TGTGCCAGCAGCGCCTATTGGGGACAGGGGGCCGGAGAGCAGTACTTC; cdr3_aa: CASSAYWGQGAGEQYF
j_call: TRBJ1-5; v_call: TRBV28; d_call: .; clone_size: .; cdr3_nt: TGTGCCAGCAGTCAATCGGATCAGCCCCAGCATTTT; cdr3_aa: CASSQSDQPQHF
j_call: TRBJ1-1; v_call: TRBV5-1; d_call: .; clone_size: .; cdr3_nt: TGCGCCAGCAGTTCGGGGAGTATGGATCGAGACACTGAAGCTTTCTTT; cdr3_aa: CASSSGSMDRDTEAFF
j_call: TRBJ1-1; v_call: TRBV18; d_call: .; clone_size: .; cdr3_nt: TGTGCCAGCTCAGCAGAAACCACTGAAGCTTTCTTT; cdr3_aa: CASSAETTEAFF
j_call: TRBJ1-1; v_call: TRBV11-1; d_call: .; clone_size: few; cdr3_nt: TGTGCCAGCAGCTTACGGGGGACGAACACTGAAGCTTTCTTT; cdr3_aa: CASSLRGTNTEAFF
j_call: TRBJ1-5; v_call: TRBV5-1; d_call: .; clone_size: few; cdr3_nt: TGCGCCAGCAGCTCAGGGGAGGGTAATCAGCCCCAGCATTTT; cdr3_aa: CASSSGEGNQPQHF
j_call: TRBJ2-5; v_call: TRBV6-5; d_call: .; clone_size: few; cdr3_nt: TGTGCCAGCAGTTATGCGGGGCAACAAGAGACCCAGTACTTC; cdr3_aa: CASSYAGQQETQYF
j_call: TRBJ2-7; v_call: TRBV28; d_call: .; clone_size: few; cdr3_nt: TGTGCCAGCAGTTCCTCGGACAGTTCCTCCCGCTCCTACGAGCAGTACTTC; cdr3_aa: CASSSSDSSSRSYEQYF
j_call: TRBJ2-7; v_call: TRBV5-8; d_call: TRBD1; clone_size: few; cdr3_nt: TGTGCCAGCAGCTTCGTAGGGACAGACTACGAGCAGTACTTC; cdr3_aa: CASSFVGTDYEQYF
j_call: TRBJ1-4; v_call: TRBV2; d_call: .; clone_size: .; cdr3_nt: TGTGCCAGCGGGGCGGGAAATGAAAAACTGTTTTTT; cdr3_aa: CASGAGNEKLFF
j_call: TRBJ2-1; v_call: TRBV30; d_call: .; clone_size: .; cdr3_nt: TGTGCCTGGACCTTGGGAGCGGCCTTGGAAGGCAATGAGCAGTTCTTC; cdr3_aa: CAWTLGAALEGNEQFF
j_call: TRBJ2-1; v_call: TRBV28; d_call: .; clone_size: few; cdr3_nt: TGTGCCAGCAGTTTCGGGACAAGCTTGGGGCAGTTCTTC; cdr3_aa: CASSFGTSLGQFF
j_call: TRBJ1-3; v_call: TRBV2; d_call: TRBD1; clone_size: few; cdr3_nt: TGTGCCAGCAGAGGCGGACAGGGGGCTTCTGGAAACACCATATATTTT; cdr3_aa: CASRGGQGASGNTIYF
j_call: TRBJ1-2; v_call: TRBV2; d_call: TRBD1; clone_size: .; cdr3_nt: TGTGCCAGCAAGCCCCAAGGACAGGGGGGTTATGGCTACACCTTC; cdr3_aa: CASKPQGQGGYGYTF
j_call: TRBJ1-1; v_call: TRBV6-6; d_call: TRBD1; clone_size: .; cdr3_nt: TGTGCCAGCAGGACGCAGGGGGGCACTGAAGCTTTCTTT; cdr3_aa: CASRTQGGTEAFF
j_call: TRBJ2-3; v_call: TRBV4-2; d_call: TRBD2; clone_size: .; cdr3_nt: TGTGCCAGCAGCCCAAAGGGAGGGGATAGATACACAGATACGCAGTATTTT; cdr3_aa: CASSPKGGDRYTDTQYF
j_call: TRBJ2-7; v_call: TRBV7-9; d_call: .; clone_size: few; cdr3_nt: TGTGCCAGCAGCCTAAGTCCGAGGCCCTTCTACGAGCAGTACTTC; cdr3_aa: CASSLSPRPFYEQYF
j_call: TRBJ2-7; v_call: TRBV4-1; d_call: TRBD2; clone_size: .; cdr3_nt: TGCGCCAGCAGCCAAGATCCTAGCGGGACCTACGAGCAGTACTTC; cdr3_aa: CASSQDPSGTYEQYF
j_call: TRBJ2-1; v_call: TRBV5-4; d_call: TRBD1; clone_size: few; cdr3_nt: TGTGCCAGCAGAAGGGACAGGGACACCTACAATGAGCAGTTCTTC; cdr3_aa: CASRRDRDTYNEQFF
j_call: TRBJ2-7; v_call: TRBV30; d_call: .; clone_size: .; cdr3_nt: TGTGCCTGGAGTTACAGGTCCTACGAGCAGTACTTC; cdr3_aa: CAWSYRSYEQYF
j_call: TRBJ1-2; v_call: TRBV30; d_call: TRBD1; clone_size: .; cdr3_nt: TGTGCCGCCTCCTACGGGGGGACAGGGTCTAAAATTGACTATGGCTACACCTTC; cdr3_aa: CAASYGGTGSKIDYGYTF
j_call: TRBJ2-1; v_call: TRBV5-4; d_call: TRBD2; clone_size: few; cdr3_nt: TGTGCCAGCAGCCGTGTGGGGGGGAACTACAATGAGCAGTTCTTC; cdr3_aa: CASSRVGGNYNEQFF
j_call: TRBJ1-2; v_call: TRBV4-3; d_call: .; clone_size: .; cdr3_nt: TGCGCCAGCAGCCAAGTTAGGTCAGGAAACTATGGCTACACCTTC; cdr3_aa: CASSQVRSGNYGYTF
j_call: TRBJ2-4; v_call: TRBV4-1; d_call: TRBD1; clone_size: few; cdr3_nt: TGCGCCAGCAGCCAACAAGGGACAGGAATGTATCAAAACATTCAGTACTTC; cdr3_aa: CASSQQGTGMYQNIQYF
j_call: TRBJ2-1; v_call: TRBV11-2; d_call: TRBD2; clone_size: few; cdr3_nt: TGTGCCAGCAGCTTATTTCTAGCGGGAATCAATGAGCAGTTCTTC; cdr3_aa: CASSLFLAGINEQFF
j_call: TRBJ2-1; v_call: TRBV30; d_call: TRBD2; clone_size: few; cdr3_nt: TGTGCCTGGAGTGTACCGCTTTTGGCGGGAGTATACAGGTACAATGAGCAGTTCTTC; cdr3_aa: CAWSVPLLAGVYRYNEQFF
j_call: TRBJ2-2; v_call: TRBV7-9; d_call: .; clone_size: few; cdr3_nt: TGTGCCAGCAGCCAGGGGTCGACAGGACGAGACACCGGGGAGCTGTTTTTT; cdr3_aa: CASSQGSTGRDTGELFF
j_call: TRBJ1-4; v_call: TRBV5-1; d_call: .; clone_size: .; cdr3_nt: TGCGCCAGCAGCTTGGATCAGGCTGCAACTAATGAAAAACTGTTTTTT; cdr3_aa: CASSLDQAATNEKLFF
j_call: TRBJ2-3; v_call: TRBV7-9; d_call: TRBD2; clone_size: few; cdr3_nt: TGTGCCAGCAGCAAAGGACTAGCGGGAGCGGGTACAGATACGCAGTATTTT; cdr3_aa: CASSKGLAGAGTDTQYF
j_call: TRBJ2-1; v_call: TRBV10-3; d_call: .; clone_size: .; cdr3_nt: TGTGCCATCAGTCCTTCCTACAATGAGCAGTTCTTC; cdr3_aa: CAISPSYNEQFF
j_call: TRBJ2-5; v_call: TRBV5-4; d_call: .; clone_size: few; cdr3_nt: TGTGCCAGCAGCCCACAGGGGGGGGAGACCCAGTACTTC; cdr3_aa: CASSPQGGETQYF
j_call: TRBJ2-7; v_call: TRBV19; d_call: .; clone_size: few; cdr3_nt: TGTGCCAGTACCAAAAGGGCAGGGGCACCATACGAGCAGTACTTC; cdr3_aa: CASTKRAGAPYEQYF
j_call: TRBJ2-2; v_call: TRBV5-5; d_call: TRBD2; clone_size: few; cdr3_nt: TGTGCCAGCAGCTCACCGGGACTATACCGATGGGCCGGGGAGCTGTTTTTT; cdr3_aa: CASSSPGLYRWAGELFF
j_call: TRBJ2-5; v_call: TRBV15; d_call: .; clone_size: .; cdr3_nt: TGTGCCACCAGCAGAGATGGGGCCCCAGCGACCCAGTACTTC; cdr3_aa: CATSRDGAPATQYF